This T cell receptor beta chain was sequenced during a study of OX40 agonist ivuxolimab in advanced cancers. This table comes from immunoSEQ multiplex PCR, and its TCRdb copy is limited to in-frame clones, with some not included. Of about 70,000 clones listed, around nine tenths are singletons. Worth noting for this clone: What it recognizes is unknown.

The CDR3 extends over 14 amino acids. Study-wide findings and caveats: CD4+ and CD8+ blood T cells expanded clonally by week 6 at 0.1 to 3.0 mg/kg.

This TCR came from an adult with an advanced solid tumor such as melanoma, head and neck, liver or kidney cancer. Material: CD4+ or CD8+ T cells sorted from blood, obtained in a trial of the OX40 agonist ivuxolimab. The chain combines TRBV21-1 with TRBJ2-4; the table's D call, TRBD1, has no DNA check behind it. TRBV21-1 corresponds to a pseudogene. CDR3: CASSKYDRDGIQYF. In nucleotides, the CDR3 is TGTGCCAGCAGCAAGTATGACAGGGATGGCATTCAGTACTTC.